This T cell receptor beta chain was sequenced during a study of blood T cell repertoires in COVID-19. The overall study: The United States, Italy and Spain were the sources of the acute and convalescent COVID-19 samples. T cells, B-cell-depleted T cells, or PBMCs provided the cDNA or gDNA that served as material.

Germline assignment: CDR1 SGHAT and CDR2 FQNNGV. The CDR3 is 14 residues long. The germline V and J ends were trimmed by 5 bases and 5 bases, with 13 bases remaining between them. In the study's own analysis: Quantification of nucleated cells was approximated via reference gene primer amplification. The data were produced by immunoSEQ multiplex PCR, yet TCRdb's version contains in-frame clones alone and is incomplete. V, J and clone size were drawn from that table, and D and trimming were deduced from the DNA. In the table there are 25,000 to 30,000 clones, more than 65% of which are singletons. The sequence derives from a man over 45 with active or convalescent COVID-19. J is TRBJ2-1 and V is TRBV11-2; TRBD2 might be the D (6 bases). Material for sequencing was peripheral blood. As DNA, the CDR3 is TGTGCCAGCAGCAGCCGTTCGGGGGACAATGAGCAGTTCTTC. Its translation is CASSSRSGDNEQFF.